The entry below gives a single TCR beta chain sequence along with its context. The data stem from a study of T cell changes during pregnancy in multiple sclerosis. Method: immunoSEQ multiplex PCR; TCRdb's copy keeps in-frame clones and lacks some. Of roughly 35,000 clones listed, about 91% are singletons. This receptor was identified in a female donor in good health, enrolled as a control in a pregnancy study. This specimen consisted of CD4+ T cells from peripheral blood mononuclear cells, obtained in the third trimester of pregnancy.

As DNA, the CDR3 is TGTGCCAGCAGTCTCCAGACAGGGCAGCCCCAGCATTTT. Its translation: CASSLQTGQPQHF. The chain combines TRBV2 with TRBJ1-5; 7 nucleotides line up with TRBD1. CDR1 SNHLY and CDR2 FYNNEI come from the germline V gene. The CDR3 totals 13 residues. J lost 7 bases, V lost 5 bases, and 5 bases had no gene match.